Below, 30 T cell receptor beta chains from the same sample are listed, as sequenced in a study of spatial heterogeneity in lung cancer. Time point indicated: sample taken at primary tumor resection. Using its own MiXCR run on the 5' RACE reads, TCRdb lists one record per CDR3 protein. The sample comprises some 40,000 distinct CDR3 sequences, around 3.1% of which are singletons, and about 37% rests with the top ten. The starting material was normal lung tissue next to the tumor, obtained at surgery. Receptor source: a male donor with early-stage non-small cell lung cancer.

This clonotype has a count of ten or more. The chain recombines TRBV6-6 with TRBJ1-3, with D maybe TRBD1 (6 bases). Germline CDR1 reads MNHNY; CDR2 reads SVGAGI (reference sequence). The CDR3 covers 14 residues. V lost 3 bases, J lost 9 bases, and 15 bases lay in between. CDR3 in amino acids: CASSYSQGSGTIYF. The CDR3 region has the DNA TGTGCCAGCAGTTATTCTCAGGGGTCAGGCACCATATATTTT.

The sample holds many counts of this clonotype. The V gene is TRBV6-5, the J gene TRBJ1-2; TRBD1 agrees at 9 bases. The trim removed 1 base at V and 8 bases at J, leaving 5 bases unmatched. The CDR3 loop spans 14 amino acids. Germline CDR1 MNHEY, CDR2 SVGAGI. The CDR3 reads CASSYYGQGKGYTF. DNA for the CDR3: TGTGCCAGCAGTTACTACGGACAGGGGAAAGGCTACACCTTC.

To note about this clonotype: A clone one base away is much larger, so this may be a read error. This chain's CDR3 is CASARGAYERYF. The CDR3 DNA is TGTGCCAGCGCCCGGGGGGCCTACGAGCGGTACTTC. The chain links TRBV25-1 to TRBJ2-7; a weak D match, TRBD2 (7 bases). Germline values: CDR1 MGHDK, CDR2 SYGVNS. The CDR3 covers 12 residues.

This clonotype was counted ten times or more. This rearrangement joins TRBV6-2 or TRBV6-3 to TRBJ2-6, with D perhaps TRBD2 (6 bases). CDR3 length equals 20 residues. The ends were cut back, 6 bases at V and 0 bases at J, with 24 bases in the middle. CDR1 MNHEY and CDR2 SVGEGT come from the germline V gene. This CDR3 reads CASRENYSRGRYSGANVLTF. The CDR3 coding sequence is TGTGCCAGCAGGGAGAATTATAGTCGGGGGAGGTACTCTGGGGCCAACGTCCTGACTTTC.

This clonotype was detected ten times or more. The V gene is TRBV6-2 or TRBV6-3, the J gene TRBJ1-2, with D unresolved. The CDR3 covers 12 residues. Looked up from germline, CDR1 is MNHEY and CDR2 is SVGEGT. V lost 2 bases, J lost 5 bases, and 6 bases lay in between. In DNA, the CDR3 is TGTGCCAGCAGTTACCGAATGTATGGCTACACCTTC. Translating gives CASSYRMYGYTF.

This clonotype has a count of ten or more. The chain carries TRBV5-1 and TRBJ2-3; 7 bases align to TRBD1. This CDR3 spans 14 amino acids. Germline trimming cut 0 bases from V and 3 bases from J; bases unmatched to any gene: 1. The germline V gene has CDR1 SGHRS and CDR2 YFSETQ. CDR3 sequence (DNA): TGCGCCAGCAGCTTGGTGGGACAGACAGATACGCAGTATTTT. It translates to CASSLVGQTDTQYF.

This clonotype was seen ten or more times. This chain connects TRBV5-6 to TRBJ2-7; maybe TRBD2 (6 bases). The CDR3 contains 14 residues. The germline CDR1 and CDR2 sequences are SGHDT and YYEEEE. V shed 4 bases and J shed 8 bases, with 19 bases lying between them. The CDR3, as DNA: TGTGCCAGCAGCCCGGGGGAGACCCGCCACCAGCAGTACTTC. It yields the protein CASSPGETRHQQYF.

This clonotype was seen many times. This chain joins TRBV29-1 and TRBJ2-3; D is perhaps TRBD2 (6 bases). This CDR3 contains 15 residues. The germline gives CDR1 SQVTM, CDR2 ANQGSEA. Trimming shortened V by 0 bases and J by 8 bases, and 18 bases separated the two germline ends. The CDR3 DNA reads as TGCAGCGTTGAAGATCCGGCTAGCGACCTTACTACGCAGTATTTT. Protein: CSVEDPASDLTTQYF.

This clonotype was observed a handful of times. The chain employs TRBV29-1 and TRBJ1-2; no firm D call. The CDR3 has 13 residues. The ends were cut back, 0 bases at V and 8 bases at J, with 13 bases in the middle. In germline, CDR1 is SQVTM, CDR2 ANQGSEA. In nucleotides, the CDR3 is TGCAGCGTTGAAGAGGGTGGAGAAGGGGGCTACACCTTC. Protein product: CSVEEGGEGGYTF.

The V and J genes are TRBV13 and TRBJ2-5; TRBD2 matches at 13 bases. Germline V CDR1 and CDR2: PRHDT, FYEKMQ (reference sequence). V dropped 4 bases and J dropped 4; count of bases not matched to a gene: 6. The CDR3 contains 16 residues. The CDR3 sequence is CASSSTSGRTGETQYF. The CDR3 region has the DNA TGTGCCAGCAGCTCGACTAGCGGGAGGACAGGAGAGACCCAGTACTTC.

This clonotype was detected many times. The CDR3 region has the DNA TGTGCCAGCAGCCCCTCCGGGACAGGGGGATCACCCCTCCACTTT. This sequence encodes CASSPSGTGGSPLHF. The rearrangement joins TRBV3-1 to TRBJ1-6; 11 bases align to TRBD1. Germline V gene sequence: CDR1 LGHDT, CDR2 YNNKEL (reference sequence). The CDR3 is 15 amino acids. The ends lost 4 bases at V and 10 bases at J; junction bases unmatched: 6.

In its sample, this clonotype was seen many times. This chain's CDR3 is CASGERTGDNEQFF. The CDR3 bases are TGTGCCAGCGGGGAAAGGACAGGTGACAATGAGCAGTTCTTC. The rearrangement uses TRBV6-5 and TRBJ2-1; TRBD1 agrees at 7 bases. CDR1 is MNHEY and CDR2 is SVGAGI in the germline V gene. CDR3 length equals 14 residues. Trimming took 8 bases from V and 5 from J; bases not matched to a gene: 9.

In this sample, this clonotype turned up many times. The V gene is TRBV2, the J gene TRBJ2-2; unclear D gene. Trimming pared 5 bases from V and 1 base from J, leaving 8 bases between. Germline V gives CDR1 SNHLY, CDR2 FYNNEI. This CDR3 contains 14 residues. CDR3 loop: CASSPRLNTGELFF. In DNA, the CDR3 is TGTGCCAGCAGTCCCAGGCTGAACACCGGGGAGCTGTTTTTT.

The V call is TRBV6-2 or TRBV6-3, the J call TRBJ2-3; perhaps TRBD1 as D (5 bases). V was trimmed by 4 bases and J by 8 bases, leaving 16 bases between them. CDR1 MNHEY and CDR2 SVGEGT come from the germline V gene. The CDR3 loop spans 14 amino acids. Written as DNA, the CDR3 is TGTGCCAGCAGTTGGCTGCTAGGGGCCGGTACGCAGTATTTT. It translates to CASSWLLGAGTQYF.

This clonotype was detected ten times or more. This chain links TRBV11-2 with TRBJ2-5; a possible D gene is TRBD2 (6 bases). Germline CDR1 and CDR2: SGHAT and FQNNGV. The CDR3 covers 14 residues. Trimming stripped 3 bases from V and 2 bases from J, with 10 bases between. The CDR3 coding sequence is TGTGCCAGCAGCTTTTTTAGCGGACAAGAGACCCAGTACTTC. Amino acids: CASSFFSGQETQYF.

This clonotype was recorded at least ten times. The chain links TRBV6-1 to TRBJ1-4; D is ambiguous. Looked up from germline, CDR1 is MNHNS and CDR2 is SASEGT. CDR3 length: 13 residues. Trimming took off 4 bases at V and 4 bases at J, with 7 bases between the two ends. The CDR3 sequence: CASSARLNEKLFF. The CDR3 DNA reads TGTGCCAGCAGTGCGCGACTTAATGAAAAACTGTTTTTT.

The table lists this clonotype with many counts. V usage is TRBV4-2 and J usage is TRBJ1-2, with no clear D. V lost 0 bases to trimming and J lost 8 bases, with 10 bases between them. CDR3 length: 13 amino acids. Germline lookup yields CDR1 LGHNA and CDR2 YNFKEQ. The CDR3 region is CASSQDPQYGYTF. CDR3 nucleotides: TGTGCCAGCAGCCAAGATCCCCAGTACGGCTACACCTTC.

This clonotype was observed many times. The CDR3 DNA reads TGCGCCAGCAGCCGAACACCTGCTCCTGGAAACACCATATATTTT. This encodes CASSRTPAPGNTIYF. The chain uses TRBV10-2 and TRBJ1-3; the D is unclear. There are 15 residues in the CDR3. Germline CDR1 is WSHSY and CDR2 is SAAADI. The V gene lost 6 bases and the J gene lost 2 bases, with 14 bases spanning the gap.

This clonotype occurred many times. The V gene is TRBV2, the J gene TRBJ2-7; TRBD1 is a possible D gene (5 bases). The V and J ends lost 8 bases and 5 bases respectively, with 19 bases between them. The CDR3 length is 14 residues. The germline V gene has CDR1 SNHLY and CDR2 FYNNEI. CDR3 region: CASGRGREVDEQYF. The CDR3 DNA reads TGTGCCAGCGGTAGAGGCAGGGAAGTCGACGAGCAGTACTTC.

This clonotype was picked up many times. The chain is built from TRBV12-3 or TRBV12-4 and TRBJ2-7; no clear D. V lost 9 bases, J lost 0 bases, and 12 bases lay in between. The CDR3 spans 13 residues. The CDR3 spells CASCVGFSYEQYF. CDR3 in DNA: TGTGCCAGTTGCGTGGGATTCTCCTACGAGCAGTACTTC.

This clonotype was detected many times. V is TRBV7-2 and J is TRBJ2-3; unclear D gene. Trimming removed 1 base at V and 6 bases at J, with 5 bases between. CDR1 and CDR2 (germline): SGHTA, FQGNSA. This CDR3 is 12 amino acids long. The CDR3 here is CASSLVGDTQYF. The CDR3 DNA is TGTGCCAGCAGCTTAGTGGGGGATACGCAGTATTTT.

This clonotype was seen ten or more times. The chain combines TRBV5-1 with TRBJ2-3, with TRBD2 identical over 10 bases. V was pared by 2 bases and J by 6 bases, with 12 bases of the junction left unmatched. CDR1 SGHRS and CDR2 YFSETQ come from the germline V gene. The CDR3 contains 17 residues. DNA of the CDR3: TGCGCCAGCAGCTTTGATAGCGGGGGGCCTGGAGCCGATACGCAGTATTTT. It is translated as CASSFDSGGPGADTQYF.

Regarding this clonotype: A much larger clone lies one base from this, so it may be a read error. V usage is TRBV7-9 and J usage is TRBJ2-7; tentative D call: TRBD1 (5 bases). The CDR3 runs to 12 residues. Germline-derived CDR1 and CDR2 are SEHNR and FQNEAQ (reference sequence). CDR3 bases: TGTGTCAGCAGCTTAGGGGTCTACGAGCAGTACTTC. Amino acids: CVSSLGVYEQYF.

There are many counts of this clonotype. Written as DNA, the CDR3 is TGCGCCAGCAGCACACGGGGGGCGGGCACAGATACGCAGTATTTT. Translation gives CASSTRGAGTDTQYF. The chain employs TRBV5-1 and TRBJ2-3; TRBD2 might be the D (7 bases). Germline V gives CDR1 SGHRS, CDR2 YFSETQ. Trimming left V 4 bases short and J 1 base short, with 13 bases between. The CDR3 length is 15 residues. Filled out from reference TRBV5-1 and TRBJ2-3, the complete variable domain reads KAGVTQTPRYLIKTRGQQVTLSCSPISGHRSVSWYQQTPGQGLQFLFEYFSETQRNKGNFPGRFSGRQFSNSRSEMNVSTLELGDSALYLCASSTRGAGTDTQYFGPGTRLTVL.

This clonotype was observed many times. This chain joins TRBV5-1 and TRBJ2-7; perhaps TRBD1 as D (6 bases). From germline, CDR1 is SGHRS and CDR2 YFSETQ. The CDR3 runs 15 residues. The ends were cut back, 0 bases at V and 8 bases at J, with 18 bases in the middle. In nucleotides, the CDR3 is TGCGCCAGCAGCTTGGACAGGGCTTTAGCGTGGCAGCAGTACTTC. Translation: CASSLDRALAWQQYF.

This clonotype was observed at least ten times. This chain connects TRBV7-9 to TRBJ1-1, with D maybe TRBD1 (5 bases). In germline, CDR1 is SEHNR, CDR2 FQNEAQ (reference sequence). The germline V and J ends were trimmed by 3 bases and 7 bases, with 12 bases remaining between them. The CDR3 has 13 residues. The CDR3 nucleotides are TGTGCCAGCAGCTTGTCGGCAGGGCGTGAAGCTTTCTTT. As protein: CASSLSAGREAFF.

This clonotype has ten or more counts. The chain recombines TRBV7-3 with TRBJ2-1; a possible D gene is TRBD1 (6 bases). This CDR3 is 11 amino acids long. Germline-derived CDR1 and CDR2 are SGHTA and FQGTGA. The ends were cut back, 5 bases at V and 7 bases at J, with 6 bases in the middle. CDR3 region: CASSRGNEQFF. Written as DNA, the CDR3 is TGTGCCAGCAGCAGGGGGAATGAGCAGTTCTTC.

In its sample, this clonotype was seen many times. The J gene is TRBJ1-3, the V gene TRBV7-9; 9 positions agree with TRBD1. With V trimmed by 5 bases and J by 4 bases, 9 bases remained unmatched. This CDR3 comprises 16 residues. CDR1 and CDR2 from the germline V gene are SEHNR and FQNEAQ (reference sequence). CDR3 sequence reads: CASSKAGQGQGNTIYF. CDR3 coding DNA: TGTGCCAGCAGCAAGGCGGGACAGGGACAAGGAAACACCATATATTTT.

This clonotype appeared many times. The chain is built from TRBV7-2 and TRBJ2-3; D is possibly TRBD2 (5 bases). The CDR3 loop spans 16 amino acids. Germline V gene data show CDR1 as SGHTA and CDR2 as FQGNSA. V gave up 4 bases and J gave up 2 bases, with 16 bases separating them. The CDR3 DNA is TGTGCCAGCAGCTCTCCGGGTATGGGAGTCACAGATACGCAGTATTTT. Translated: CASSSPGMGVTDTQYF.

This clonotype has a count of ten or more. The V gene is TRBV6-2 or TRBV6-3, the J gene TRBJ2-2; either TRBD1 or TRBD2 may fit D (5 bases each). The length of the CDR3 is 16 residues. From germline, CDR1 is MNHEY and CDR2 SVGEGT. The V gene lost 4 bases and the J gene lost 7 bases, with 19 bases spanning the gap. CDR3 residues: CASSFPGPGVSGELFF. In DNA form, the CDR3 reads TGTGCCAGCAGTTTCCCGGGACCCGGGGTCAGCGGGGAGCTGTTTTTT.